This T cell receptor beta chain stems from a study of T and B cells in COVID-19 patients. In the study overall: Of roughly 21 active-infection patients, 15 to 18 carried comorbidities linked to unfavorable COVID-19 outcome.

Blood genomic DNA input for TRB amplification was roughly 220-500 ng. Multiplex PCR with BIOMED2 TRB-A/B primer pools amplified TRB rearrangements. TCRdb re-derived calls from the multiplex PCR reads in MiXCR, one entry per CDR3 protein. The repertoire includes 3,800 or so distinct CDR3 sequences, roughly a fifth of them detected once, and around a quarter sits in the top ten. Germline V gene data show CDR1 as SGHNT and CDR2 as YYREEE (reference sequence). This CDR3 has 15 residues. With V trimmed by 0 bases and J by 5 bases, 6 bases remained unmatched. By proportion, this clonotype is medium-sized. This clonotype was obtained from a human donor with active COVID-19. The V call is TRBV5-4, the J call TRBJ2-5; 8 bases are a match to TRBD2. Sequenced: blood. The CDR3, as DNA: TGTGCCAGCAGCTTGGCCGGGGGGGCGCTTGAGACCCAGTACTTC. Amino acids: CASSLAGGALETQYF.